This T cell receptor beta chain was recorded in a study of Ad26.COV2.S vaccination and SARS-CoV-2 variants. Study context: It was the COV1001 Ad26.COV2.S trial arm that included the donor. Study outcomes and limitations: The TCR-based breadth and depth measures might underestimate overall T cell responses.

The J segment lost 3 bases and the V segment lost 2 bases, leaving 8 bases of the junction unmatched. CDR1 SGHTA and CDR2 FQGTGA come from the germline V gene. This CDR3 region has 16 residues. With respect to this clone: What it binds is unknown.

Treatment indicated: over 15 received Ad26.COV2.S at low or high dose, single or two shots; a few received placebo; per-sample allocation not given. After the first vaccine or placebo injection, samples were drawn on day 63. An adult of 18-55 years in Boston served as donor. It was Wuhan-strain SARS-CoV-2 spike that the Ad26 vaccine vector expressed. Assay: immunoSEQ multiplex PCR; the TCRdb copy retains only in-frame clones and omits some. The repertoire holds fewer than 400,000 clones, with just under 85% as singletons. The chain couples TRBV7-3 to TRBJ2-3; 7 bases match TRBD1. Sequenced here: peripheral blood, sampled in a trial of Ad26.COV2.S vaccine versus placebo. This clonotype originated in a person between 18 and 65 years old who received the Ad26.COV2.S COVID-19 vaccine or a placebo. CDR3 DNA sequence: TGTGCCAGCAGCTTAGCCCCAGGGGGTGGAACAGATACGCAGTATTTT. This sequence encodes CASSLAPGGGTDTQYF.